The 32 T cell receptor beta chains given below trace back to one sample, sequenced in a study of cytotoxic CD8 clonotypes in ibrutinib-treated CLL. Sequenced by immunoSEQ multiplex PCR; TCRdb stores in-frame clones only, minus some. The table lists 97,000 or so clones, 70% to 80% of them singletons. Sequenced material: PBMCs, taken after 12 months of ibrutinib treatment. Receptors were obtained from a human donor with chronic lymphocytic leukemia.

The gene calls are TRBV6-5 and TRBJ2-7; the match to TRBD1 covers 7 bases. CDR1 and CDR2 from the germline V gene are MNHEY and SVGAGI. V lost 6 bases, J lost 1 base, and 9 bases stayed unmatched. The CDR3 is made up of 15 amino acids. The CDR3: CASSSDRVPSYEQYF. The CDR3 DNA is TGTGCCAGCAGCAGCGACAGGGTCCCTTCCTACGAGCAGTACTTC.

The chain carries TRBV27 and TRBJ2-3; 7 bases are shared with TRBD1. Germline V gene sequence: CDR1 MNHEY, CDR2 SMNVEV (reference sequence). The CDR3 is 16 residues long. Trimming took 4 bases from V and 3 from J; bases not matched to a gene: 10. In nucleotides, the CDR3 is TGTGCCAGCAGTTCTTCACAGGGGCCGAGAACAGATACGCAGTATTTT. Residues: CASSSSQGPRTDTQYF.

The chain combines TRBV5-1 with TRBJ1-1, with 7 bases fitting TRBD1. The CDR3 is 14 residues long. Germline V gene sequence: CDR1 SGHRS, CDR2 YFSETQ. V shed 5 bases, J shed 4 bases, and the junction held 8 bases outside the gene matches. The DNA of the CDR3 is TGCGCCAGCAGACCCGGGACAGCACCCACTGAAGCTTTCTTT. Encoded protein: CASRPGTAPTEAFF. Full variable domain (remainder filled in from reference TRBV5-1 and TRBJ1-1): KAGVTQTPRYLIKTRGQQVTLSCSPISGHRSVSWYQQTPGQGLQFLFEYFSETQRNKGNFPGRFSGRQFSNSRSEMNVSTLELGDSALYLCASRPGTAPTEAFFGQGTRLTVV.

V is TRBV5-8 and J is TRBJ2-7; D not resolved. Germline V gene data show CDR1 as SGHTS and CDR2 as YDEGEE. V was clipped by 1 base and J by 3 bases, with 14 bases between them. The CDR3 consists of 15 residues. CDR3 protein: CASSLRSGKIYEQYF. The DNA for the CDR3 is TGTGCCAGCAGCTTGCGGTCAGGAAAAATCTACGAGCAGTACTTC.

A few counts support this clone. V usage is TRBV29-1 and J usage is TRBJ1-1; TRBD1 agrees at 7 bases. Losses at the gene ends were 7 bases for V and 5 bases for J; bases not matched to a gene: 16. Germline CDR1 is SQVTM and CDR2 is ANQGSEA. This CDR3 contains 15 residues. This chain's CDR3 is CSATPSLTGMTEAFF. For the CDR3, the DNA is TGCAGCGCGACCCCCTCTCTGACAGGGATGACTGAAGCTTTCTTT.

A remark on this clone: At one boundary the junction diverges from the germline segment, which might be a read error. The CDR3 bases are TGTGCTAGCAGCTTGGGCCAGGGCAACAATGAGCAGTTCTTC. Its translation: CASSLGQGNNEQFF. The J gene is TRBJ2-1, the V gene TRBV7-7, with D possibly matching TRBD1 (5 bases). CDR1 is SSHAT, CDR2 FNYEAQ, per germline (reference sequence). The length of the CDR3 is 14 residues.

The chain is built from TRBV5-4 and TRBJ2-2, with TRBD2 as a possible D gene (6 bases). Germline assignment: CDR1 SGHNT and CDR2 YYREEE (reference sequence). Trimming stripped 0 bases from V and 5 bases from J, with 14 bases between. This CDR3 contains 16 residues. The CDR3 nucleotides are TGTGCCAGCAGCTTGGCCTCTCTAGCGTCGACCGGGGAGCTGTTTTTT. Its protein product is CASSLASLASTGELFF. The variable domain in full, completed from reference TRBV5-4 and TRBJ2-2, reads ETGVTQSPTHLIKTRGQQVTLRCSSQSGHNTVSWYQQALGQGPQFIFQYYREEENGRGNFPPRFSGLQFPNYSSELNVNALELDDSALYLCASSLASLASTGELFFGEGSRLTVL.

The rearrangement links TRBV4-1 to TRBJ2-3; no clear D. Deletions cut 2 bases from V and 0 bases from J, with 6 bases between. The CDR3 covers 14 residues. The germline V gene encodes CDR1 MGHRA and CDR2 YSYEKL. The CDR3 protein is CASSQLTSTDTQYF. CDR3 in DNA: TGCGCCAGCAGCCAATTGACTAGCACAGATACGCAGTATTTT.

The genes are TRBV19 and TRBJ1-5, with D tentatively TRBD1 (5 bases). Per germline, CDR1 LNHDA and CDR2 SQIVND (reference sequence). The CDR3 is made up of 17 amino acids. Deletions cut 1 base from V and 1 base from J, with 14 bases between. In DNA form, the CDR3 reads TGTGCCAGTAGTATAGGGTCAGGGATTCTGAGCAATCAGCCCCAGCATTTT. It yields the protein CASSIGSGILSNQPQHF.

This clone was counted once. The chain joins TRBV6-5 to TRBJ1-6, with unresolved D. CDR1 MNHEY and CDR2 SVGAGI come from the germline V gene. CDR3 size: 16 residues. V lost 2 bases and J lost 0, with 8 bases in between. The CDR3 DNA is TGTGCCAGCAGTTACGCCGGGAGCTCCTATAATTCACCCCTCCACTTT. Translating gives CASSYAGSSYNSPLHF.

The rearrangement joins TRBV15 to TRBJ2-7; D is undetermined. Germline CDR1 reads LNHNV; CDR2 reads YYDKDF (reference sequence). The CDR3 totals 14 residues. Trimming took off 5 bases at V and 3 bases at J, with 14 bases between the two ends. CDR3 sequence (DNA): TGTGCCACCAGCCTACAACCAACCCACTACGAGCAGTACTTC. Amino acid sequence: CATSLQPTHYEQYF.

The chain has TRBV7-2 and TRBJ1-4, with 9 bases matching TRBD1. CDR3 size: 15 residues. The V gene end was trimmed by 5 bases and the J gene end by 8 bases; junction bases not matched to a gene: 9. Germline values: CDR1 SGHTA, CDR2 FQGNSA. CDR3: CASSTWTGVAEKLFF. Here the CDR3 DNA reads TGTGCCAGCAGCACCTGGACAGGGGTAGCCGAAAAACTGTTTTTT.

The rearrangement links TRBV29-1 to TRBJ1-2; D is ambiguous. V was pared by 3 bases and J by 8 bases, with 13 bases between. Germline lookup yields CDR1 SQVTM and CDR2 ANQGSEA. This CDR3 is built from 12 residues. In DNA, the CDR3 is TGCAGCGTTGAGTTCTCAGGCCGCGGCTACACCTTC. This translates into CSVEFSGRGYTF.

J is TRBJ1-1 and V is TRBV19; 8 nucleotides agree with TRBD1. V was pared by 1 base and J by 0 bases, with 4 bases of the junction left unmatched. The CDR3 runs 16 residues. Per the germline V gene, CDR1 is LNHDA and CDR2 is SQIVND (reference sequence). CDR3 sequence (DNA): TGTGCCAGTAGTATAGGGACAGGGAATATGAACACTGAAGCTTTCTTT. Translating gives CASSIGTGNMNTEAFF.

V is TRBV27 and J is TRBJ2-2; possible D gene TRBD2, 6 bases. The CDR3 is 16 amino acids. V was cut by 10 bases and J by 6 bases, with 24 bases left in between. The germline V gene has CDR1 MNHEY and CDR2 SMNVEV (reference sequence). The CDR3 reads CAIRVGGSLNAGELFF. CDR3 nucleotide sequence: TGTGCCATTCGGGTCGGGGGTAGCCTAAACGCCGGGGAGCTGTTTTTT.

J is TRBJ2-3 and V is TRBV23-1; D ambiguous. TRBV23-1 is assigned to the ORF class and has an uncertain function. V was shortened by 0 bases and J by 1 base, with 8 bases between the two germline ends. The length of the CDR3 is 15 residues. CDR3: CASSQSERRTDTQYF. DNA for the CDR3: TGCGCCAGCAGTCAATCGGAGCGACGCACAGATACGCAGTATTTT.

V is TRBV9 and J is TRBJ2-7; perhaps D is TRBD1 or TRBD2 (5 bases each). The CDR3 runs to 15 residues. V was clipped by 0 bases and J by 6 bases, with 16 bases between them. CDR1 and CDR2 (germline): SGDLS, YYNGEE. For the CDR3, the DNA is TGTGCCAGCAGCGTAGAGGGTCTCCGGGGCGGCGAGCAGTACTTC. It encodes CASSVEGLRGGEQYF.

The chain joins TRBV5-1 to TRBJ2-7, with D possibly matching TRBD2 (6 bases). The germline V gene has CDR1 SGHRS and CDR2 YFSETQ. The CDR3 consists of 15 residues. V was shortened by 1 base and J by 6 bases, with 17 bases between the two germline ends. The CDR3 DNA is TGCGCCAGCAGCTTGTGGGGGGAGTCCCCCACCGAGCAGTACTTC. Encoded protein: CASSLWGESPTEQYF.

The chain couples TRBV7-3 to TRBJ1-5, with 8 bases that match TRBD1. J lost 6 bases, V lost 4 bases, and 2 bases had no gene match. From germline, CDR1 is SGHTA and CDR2 FQGTGA. This CDR3 has 13 residues. The CDR3 DNA follows: TGTGCCAGCAGCTCAACAGGGGGTCAGCCCCAGCATTTT. This translates into CASSSTGGQPQHF.

V usage is TRBV4-1 and J usage is TRBJ2-3; TRBD1 matches 8 bases. Germline lookup yields CDR1 MGHRA and CDR2 YSYEKL. The J segment lost 2 bases and the V segment lost 3 bases, leaving 7 bases of the junction unmatched. The CDR3 spans 16 residues. The DNA of the CDR3 is TGCGCCAGCAGCCACCCCCCGGACAGGGACACAGATACGCAGTATTTT. Protein product: CASSHPPDRDTDTQYF.

This clone was observed a single time. This chain uses TRBV4-1 with TRBJ2-4; a possible D gene is TRBD1 (6 bases). The V end was cut by 0 bases, the J end by 6 bases, with 15 bases between. The CDR3 length is 16 residues. In germline, CDR1 is MGHRA, CDR2 YSYEKL. CDR3 amino acids: CASSQEVTGSRNIQYF. CDR3 bases: TGCGCCAGCAGCCAAGAGGTAACAGGGTCTAGAAACATTCAGTACTTC.

The rearrangement uses TRBV7-6 and TRBJ2-3, with 10 bases matching TRBD2. The CDR3 contains 20 residues. Germline values: CDR1 SGHVS, CDR2 FNYEAQ. After removal of 1 base from V and 2 bases from J, the junction contained 15 bases not matched to a gene. In nucleotides, the CDR3 is TGTGCCAGCAGCTTAGTCGGAGCGGGGGGGCGTCTATCACACACAGATACGCAGTATTTT. It yields the protein CASSLVGAGGRLSHTDTQYF. The whole variable domain, filled in from reference TRBV7-6 and TRBJ2-3, reads GAGVSQSPRYKVTKRGQDVALRCDPISGHVSLYWYRQALGQGPEFLTYFNYEAQQDKSGLPNDRFSAERPEGSISTLTIQRTEQRDSAMYRCASSLVGAGGRLSHTDTQYFGPGTRLTVL.

The chain links TRBV19 to TRBJ2-7; D possibly corresponds to TRBD1 (7 bases). Trimming took off 3 bases at V and 1 base at J, with 13 bases between the two ends. The CDR3 length is 15 residues. Germline V CDR1 and CDR2: LNHDA, SQIVND (reference sequence). This chain's CDR3 is CASSILQGGSYEQYF. The CDR3 bases are TGTGCCAGTAGTATTTTGCAGGGGGGATCCTACGAGCAGTACTTC.

This clone came up a few times. The chain's CDR3 is CASSPREDTEAFF. DNA of the CDR3: TGCGCCAGCAGCCCCAGAGAGGACACTGAAGCTTTCTTT. V usage is TRBV10-1 and J usage is TRBJ1-1; D is ambiguous. The CDR3 runs to 13 residues. V lost 6 bases, J lost 3 bases, and 11 bases lay in between. Germline CDR1 and CDR2: WNHNN and SYGVQD (reference sequence).

In the case of this clone: Other DNA sequences in the same sample also yield this CDR3. The V and J genes are TRBV29-1 and TRBJ2-3; D not resolved. Germline V CDR1 and CDR2: SQVTM, ANQGSEA. The length of the CDR3 is 14 residues. V dropped 1 base and J dropped 1 base, with 9 bases sitting between them. The CDR3: CSVEGGRGTDTQYF. CDR3 nucleotide sequence: TGCAGCGTTGAAGGGGGAAGGGGCACAGATACGCAGTATTTT.

This clone was counted between two and nine times. The chain has TRBV29-1 and TRBJ1-5; D is uncertain. V lost 6 bases and J lost 3, with 12 bases in between. Germline lookup yields CDR1 SQVTM and CDR2 ANQGSEA. This CDR3 has 13 amino acids. The CDR3: CSVADNPNQPQHF. CDR3 sequence (DNA): TGCAGCGTGGCAGACAACCCCAATCAGCCCCAGCATTTT.

This rearrangement joins TRBV2 to TRBJ2-7; weak D call: TRBD1 (8 bases). Germline values: CDR1 SNHLY, CDR2 FYNNEI. Trimming left V 5 bases short and J 2 bases short, with 19 bases between. CDR3 length equals 16 residues. The CDR3 loop is CASSTSGGQGAYEQYF. CDR3 sequence (DNA): TGTGCCAGCAGTACCTCGGGAGGACAGGGAGCCTACGAGCAGTACTTC.

The gene calls are TRBV7-9 and TRBJ2-2, with D tentatively TRBD1 (6 bases). From germline, CDR1 is SEHNR and CDR2 FQNEAQ (reference sequence). Trimming removed 3 bases from V and 1 base from J, with 12 bases in between. The CDR3 contains 16 residues. The CDR3, as DNA: TGTGCCAGCAGCTTTTATAAGGGACAGAACACCGGGGAGCTGTTTTTT. Translated: CASSFYKGQNTGELFF.

The V call is TRBV28, the J call TRBJ1-1; TRBD1 might be the D (5 bases). Germline values: CDR1 MDHEN, CDR2 SYDVKM. The V end was cut by 6 bases, the J end by 1 base, with 15 bases between. This CDR3 comprises 15 residues. CDR3 sequence (DNA): TGTGCCAGCAGGGTCGGAGGCGGGGGGAACACTGAAGCTTTCTTT. Translating it yields CASRVGGGGNTEAFF.

The V gene is TRBV25-1, the J gene TRBJ1-2; D gene unclear. Germline CDR1 MGHDK, CDR2 SYGVNS. V was trimmed by 4 bases and J by 5 bases, leaving 8 bases between them. This CDR3 has 12 amino acids. The CDR3 protein is CASSAQSYGYTF. CDR3 coding DNA: TGTGCCAGCAGTGCCCAGAGTTATGGCTACACCTTC.

For the CDR3, the DNA is TGCGCCAGCAGCTTAATGGGGACAGCAGTCATGAACACTGAAGCTTTCTTT. Its translation is CASSLMGTAVMNTEAFF. The V and J genes are TRBV5-1 and TRBJ1-1; 7 bases are a match to TRBD1. The junction had 10 bases not matched to a gene; V was cut back by 2 bases and J by 0 bases. The CDR3 length is 17 residues. CDR1 is SGHRS and CDR2 is YFSETQ in the germline V gene. Together with reference TRBV5-1 and TRBJ1-1, the CDR3 gives the full variable domain: KAGVTQTPRYLIKTRGQQVTLSCSPISGHRSVSWYQQTPGQGLQFLFEYFSETQRNKGNFPGRFSGRQFSNSRSEMNVSTLELGDSALYLCASSLMGTAVMNTEAFFGQGTRLTVV.

CDR3 in amino acids: CAISESEDNEQFF. CDR3 sequence (DNA): TGTGCCATCAGTGAGTCGGAGGACAATGAGCAGTTCTTC. The chain links TRBV10-3 to TRBJ2-1; weak D call: TRBD2 (5 bases). The V end lost 0 bases, the J end lost 5 bases, and 5 bases lay between the germline ends. This CDR3 comprises 13 residues. In germline, CDR1 is ENHRY, CDR2 SYGVKD.